The clone carrying this TCR beta chain showed up just once. Its matching antigen is unknown. The ends were cut back, 0 bases at V and 0 bases at J, with 20 bases in the middle. CDR3 size: 20 residues. CDR1 is SGHAT and CDR2 is FQNNGV in the germline V gene. The sample is drawn from a study of graft-versus-host responses after intestinal transplantation. Background on the study: Multivisceral, liver-intestinal, or isolated intestinal grafts went to recipients. Once they had received anti-thymocyte globulin induction, all recipients took tacrolimus and steroids for around 3 years. Findings of the study overall: The highest levels of circulating GvH clones went along with early declines in HvG clones after transplant.

Profiled with immunoSEQ multiplex PCR; TCRdb holds only in-frame clones, not every one. This sample has about 88,000 clones; roughly 90% occur once, and the top ten carry 0.3% to 0.35%. This clonotype was sampled from a human donor who received an intestinal transplant. Sequences were derived from unstimulated CD4+ T cells sorted from spleen or lymph node cells, sampled before intestinal transplant. This rearrangement joins TRBV11-2 to TRBJ2-2; D assignment may be TRBD1 or TRBD2 (5 bases each). CDR3 in DNA: TGTGCCAGCAGCTTAGATCCTACCGGGGCGGGCATAGCGAACACCGGGGAGCTGTTTTTT. Residues: CASSLDPTGAGIANTGELFF. The variable domain in full, with the rest retrieved from reference TRBV11-2 and TRBJ2-2, is EAGVAQSPRYKIIEKRQSVAFWCNPISGHATLYWYQQILGQGPKLLIQFQNNGVVDDSQLPKDRFSAERLKGVDSTLKIQPAKLEDSAVYLCASSLDPTGAGIANTGELFFGEGSRLTVL.